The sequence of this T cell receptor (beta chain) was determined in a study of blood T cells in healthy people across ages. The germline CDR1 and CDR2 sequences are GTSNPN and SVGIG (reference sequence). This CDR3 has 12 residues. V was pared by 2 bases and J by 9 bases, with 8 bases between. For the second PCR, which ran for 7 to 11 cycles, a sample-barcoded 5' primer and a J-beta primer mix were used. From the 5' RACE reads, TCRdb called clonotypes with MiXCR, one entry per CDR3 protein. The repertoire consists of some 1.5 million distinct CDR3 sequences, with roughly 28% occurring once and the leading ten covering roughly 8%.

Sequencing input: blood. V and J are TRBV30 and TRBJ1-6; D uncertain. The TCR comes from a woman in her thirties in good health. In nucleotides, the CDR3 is TGTGCCTGGAGTCGCCGGGGTTCACCCCTCCACTTT. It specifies CAWSRRGSPLHF.